One and the same sample provided the 30 T cell receptor beta chains below, sequenced in a study of response to subunit inactivated influenza vaccine. MiXCR was run by TCRdb on the RT-PCR reads, yielding one entry per CDR3 protein. This sample carries just under 550,000 distinct CDR3 sequences, around a quarter of them seen once, and the ten largest clones take roughly 2.8%. The sample also formed part of further work on T cells expressing NK-cell markers. From that second work: In generating TCR beta cDNA, 5'RACE template switching with UMIs was used.

The specimen was CD4+ T cells sorted from PBMCs, collected about 11 days after vaccination. Receptor source: a middle-aged man who received an inactivated influenza vaccine.

The rearrangement links TRBV5-6 to TRBJ2-5; D may match TRBD1 or TRBD2 (6 bases each). The V gene's germline CDR1 is SGHDT and CDR2 YYEEEE. Deletions cut 6 bases from V and 4 bases from J, with 19 bases between. The CDR3 loop spans 15 amino acids. In DNA, the CDR3 is TGTGCCAGCACCGGGGGATCCGTCAGGGGAGAGACCCAGTACTTC. This gives the protein CASTGGSVRGETQYF.

This clonotype has just a few counts. This chain connects TRBV5-1 to TRBJ2-2; D possibly matches TRBD1 or TRBD2 (5 bases each). This CDR3 has 15 residues. Germline loops: CDR1 SGHRS, CDR2 YFSETQ. The V end was cut by 2 bases, the J end by 0 bases, with 8 bases between. The CDR3 sequence: CASSLRDPNTGELFF. CDR3 sequence (DNA): TGCGCCAGCAGCTTAAGGGACCCGAACACCGGGGAGCTGTTTTTT. The full variable domain, in which reference TRBV5-1 and TRBJ2-2 provide the parts outside the CDR3, is KAGVTQTPRYLIKTRGQQVTLSCSPISGHRSVSWYQQTPGQGLQFLFEYFSETQRNKGNFPGRFSGRQFSNSRSEMNVSTLELGDSALYLCASSLRDPNTGELFFGEGSRLTVL.

This rearrangement joins TRBV20-1 to TRBJ1-1, with D hard to call. Germline CDR1 reads DFQATT; CDR2 reads SNEGSKA (reference sequence). V lost 6 bases and J 3 bases, leaving 8 bases between the germline ends. The CDR3 loop spans 11 amino acids. In DNA form, the CDR3 reads TGCAGTGCAAGTTCAGACACTGAAGCTTTCTTT. Translated: CSASSDTEAFF.

This chain connects TRBV4-1 to TRBJ1-2; 7 bases fit TRBD1. Germline CDR1 reads MGHRA; CDR2 reads YSYEKL. The CDR3 is 14 residues long. V gave up 0 bases and J gave up 7 bases; unmatched junction bases: 5. The CDR3 is CASSQDQGVGGYTF. CDR3 nucleotides: TGCGCCAGCAGCCAAGATCAGGGGGTAGGTGGCTACACCTTC.

Only a few counts were recorded for this clonotype. V and J are TRBV3-1 and TRBJ2-4; TRBD1 matches 7 bases. The CDR3 is made up of 13 amino acids. Germline V gene lookup returns CDR1 LGHDT and CDR2 YNNKEL (reference sequence). Germline trimming cut 4 bases from V and 9 bases from J; bases unmatched to any gene: 6. The CDR3 DNA reads as TGTGCCAGCAGCCCCGACAGGGTTAGCATTCAGTACTTC. It codes for CASSPDRVSIQYF. Combining the CDR3 with reference TRBV3-1 and TRBJ2-4 gives the whole variable domain DTAVSQTPKYLVTQMGNDKSIKCEQNLGHDTMYWYKQDSKKFLKIMFSYNNKELIINETVPNRFSPKSPDKAHLNLHINSLELGDSAVYFCASSPDRVSIQYFGAGTRLSVL.

This clonotype has more than one count but fewer than ten. The chain carries TRBV12-3 or TRBV12-4 and TRBJ1-4; no reliable D call. Deletions cut 1 base from V and 0 bases from J, with 6 bases between. There are 15 residues in the CDR3. The CDR3 region is CASSLDRTTNEKLFF. CDR3 nucleotide sequence: TGTGCCAGCAGTTTAGACCGTACAACTAATGAAAAACTGTTTTTT.

There are many counts of this clonotype. The junction shows a germline mismatch at one end, possibly a read error. The rearrangement links TRBV5-1 to TRBJ2-3; tentative D call: TRBD1 (6 bases). This CDR3 spans 14 amino acids. Germline assignment: CDR1 SGHRS and CDR2 YFSETQ. The CDR3 here is CASSLAQGTDTQYF. The CDR3 DNA sequence: TGTGCCAGCAGCTTAGCCCAGGGGACAGATACGCAGTATTTT.

The V call is TRBV10-3, the J call TRBJ1-3; a weak D match, TRBD1 (5 bases). This CDR3 is 13 amino acids long. The V gene's germline CDR1 is ENHRY and CDR2 SYGVKD. The V end was cut by 9 bases, the J end by 0 bases, with 9 bases between. CDR3 amino acids: CAMSTVSGNTIYF. CDR3 sequence (DNA): TGTGCCATGTCGACAGTCTCTGGAAACACCATATATTTT.

This clonotype was picked up many times. This chain joins TRBV14 and TRBJ2-1; D might be TRBD1 (6 bases). Germline V gene sequence: CDR1 SGHDN, CDR2 FVKESK. The V gene lost 4 bases and the J gene lost 6 bases, with 16 bases spanning the gap. The length of the CDR3 is 15 residues. In nucleotides, the CDR3 is TGTGCCAGCAGCCTAGGACGGAGAGGGGGCAATGAGCAGTTCTTC. Amino acids: CASSLGRRGGNEQFF.

The rearrangement joins TRBV25-1 to TRBJ2-1, with unresolved D. Germline values: CDR1 MGHDK, CDR2 SYGVNS. V was trimmed by 6 bases and J by 4 bases, leaving 4 bases between them. The CDR3 contains 11 residues. The CDR3 DNA reads TGTGCCAGCAGGATGTACAATGAGCAGTTCTTC. It translates to CASRMYNEQFF.

The chain employs TRBV6-2 or TRBV6-3 and TRBJ1-1, with D possibly matching TRBD1 (5 bases). CDR1 MNHEY and CDR2 SVGEGT come from the germline V gene. V lost 5 bases, J lost 10 bases, and 20 bases lay in between. The CDR3 length is 14 residues. This CDR3 reads CASSRSGGTSGAFF. CDR3 bases: TGTGCCAGCAGTAGATCCGGGGGGACTTCTGGAGCTTTCTTT.

V and J are TRBV5-5 and TRBJ2-1, with TRBD2 identical over 11 bases. With 0 bases clipped from V and 4 bases from J, the junction kept 9 bases outside the gene matches. Germline V gene data show CDR1 as SGHKS and CDR2 as YYEKEE (reference sequence). The CDR3 is made up of 18 amino acids. CDR3 DNA sequence: TGTGCCAGCAGCTTGGCATCTAGCGGGGGGCCTTTGTACAATGAGCAGTTCTTC. Translating it yields CASSLASSGGPLYNEQFF.

Turning to this clonotype: Sequence at one end of the junction differs from germline and may be a read error. The chain joins TRBV3-1 to TRBJ2-6, with 8 nucleotides matching TRBD1. From germline, CDR1 is LGHDT and CDR2 YNNKEL (reference sequence). The CDR3 spans 17 residues. The CDR3 DNA sequence: TGTGCAAGCAGCCGGACAGGGATTACCTCTGGGGCCAACGTCCTGACTTTC. It encodes CASSRTGITSGANVLTF.

The genes are TRBV10-3 and TRBJ2-7, with a weak D call TRBD2 (7 bases). Germline assignment: CDR1 ENHRY and CDR2 SYGVKD. Trimming removed 2 bases from V and 0 bases from J, with 11 bases in between. CDR3 length: 15 amino acids. CDR3 protein: CAISEGGGPSYEQYF. CDR3 nucleotides: TGTGCCATCAGTGAGGGCGGGGGCCCCTCCTACGAGCAGTACTTC.

This clonotype was observed many times. V usage is TRBV11-2 and J usage is TRBJ2-7; the match to TRBD1 covers 8 bases. V dropped 5 bases and J dropped 5; count of bases not matched to a gene: 5. CDR3 length equals 13 residues. Germline values: CDR1 SGHAT, CDR2 FQNNGV. CDR3 residues: CASSPRTGNEQYF. Here the CDR3 DNA reads TGTGCCAGCAGCCCCCGGACAGGGAACGAGCAGTACTTC.

V usage is TRBV4-3 and J usage is TRBJ2-7; 12 nucleotides align to TRBD1. The CDR3 spans 15 residues. V gave up 3 bases and J gave up 5 bases; unmatched junction bases: 5. CDR1 is LGHNA, CDR2 YSLEER, per germline. CDR3 nucleotides: TGCGCCAGCAGCCAGCCGGGACAGGGGGCCGACGAGCAGTACTTC. Protein product: CASSQPGQGADEQYF.

The chain couples TRBV4-3 to TRBJ2-3, with TRBD2 matching 11 bases. The length of the CDR3 is 17 residues. After removal of 0 bases from V and 2 bases from J, the junction contained 4 bases not matched to a gene. CDR1 and CDR2 (germline): LGHNA, YSLEER. The CDR3 DNA sequence: TGCGCCAGCAGCCAAGATTTACTAGCGGGGGCCACAGATACGCAGTATTTT. Its translation: CASSQDLLAGATDTQYF.

The J gene is TRBJ2-3, the V gene TRBV11-2, with 9 positions matching TRBD1. Germline V gives CDR1 SGHAT, CDR2 FQNNGV. After removal of 5 bases from V and 9 bases from J, the junction contained 6 bases not matched to a gene. This CDR3 contains 13 residues. Here the CDR3 reads CASSPQDRGTQYF. CDR3 DNA sequence: TGTGCCAGCAGCCCCCAGGACAGGGGAACGCAGTATTTT.

This clonotype was seen a handful of times. The rearrangement links TRBV3-1 to TRBJ1-2; possible D gene TRBD1, 5 bases. V lost 0 bases and J lost 3, with 8 bases in between. The CDR3 runs to 14 residues. Germline-derived CDR1 and CDR2 are LGHDT and YNNKEL (reference sequence). CDR3 DNA: TGTGCCAGCAGCCAAGATAGGGGTTACTATGGCTACACCTTC. Protein sequence: CASSQDRGYYGYTF. Complete variable domain (other parts from reference TRBV3-1 and TRBJ1-2): DTAVSQTPKYLVTQMGNDKSIKCEQNLGHDTMYWYKQDSKKFLKIMFSYNNKELIINETVPNRFSPKSPDKAHLNLHINSLELGDSAVYFCASSQDRGYYGYTFGSGTRLTVV.

This clonotype was detected once. This chain links TRBV10-3 with TRBJ2-1; TRBD2 aligns across 9 bases. The germline V gene has CDR1 ENHRY and CDR2 SYGVKD. The CDR3 runs to 15 residues. The V and J ends lost 0 bases and 6 bases, in that order; junction bases with no gene match: 3. In DNA, the CDR3 is TGTGCCATCAGTGAGTCAGTAGCGGGGGCCAATGAGCAGTTCTTC. This sequence encodes CAISESVAGANEQFF.

This clonotype has more than one count but fewer than ten. CDR3 DNA: TGTGCCAGCAGGCGGACTAGCGGGGTCGCAGATACGCAGTATTTT. This sequence encodes CASRRTSGVADTQYF. The gene calls are TRBV2 and TRBJ2-3; 12 bases line up with TRBD2. This CDR3 has 15 residues. The trim removed 6 bases at V and 4 bases at J, leaving 5 bases unmatched. CDR1 and CDR2 (germline): SNHLY, FYNNEI.

This chain uses TRBV5-6 with TRBJ2-2, with 9 bases aligning to TRBD1. The junction had 5 bases not matched to a gene; V was cut back by 5 bases and J by 0 bases. Looked up from germline, CDR1 is SGHDT and CDR2 is YYEEEE. The CDR3 spans 16 residues. The CDR3 sequence is CASRNRDRANTGELFF. CDR3 DNA: TGTGCCAGCAGGAACCGGGACAGGGCGAACACCGGGGAGCTGTTTTTT.

The V and J genes are TRBV7-3 and TRBJ2-2; the D gene could be TRBD1 or TRBD2 (5 bases each). V was trimmed by 5 bases and J by 5 bases, leaving 15 bases between them. The CDR3 is 15 residues long. Germline V gene lookup returns CDR1 SGHTA and CDR2 FQGTGA. For the CDR3, the DNA is TGTGCCAGCAGCGCTCCGGGGCTGGGGACCGGGGAGCTGTTTTTT. Translating it yields CASSAPGLGTGELFF. The whole variable domain, remainder taken from reference TRBV7-3 and TRBJ2-2, is GAGVSQTPSNKVTEKGKYVELRCDPISGHTALYWYRQSLGQGPEFLIYFQGTGAADDSGLPNDRFFAVRPEGSVSTLKIQRTERGDSAVYLCASSAPGLGTGELFFGEGSRLTVL.

This chain connects TRBV12-3 or TRBV12-4 to TRBJ2-2; D gene uncertain. V lost 8 bases and J lost 6, with 13 bases in between. The CDR3 runs 13 residues. This chain's CDR3 is CASSAASAGELFF. In nucleotides, the CDR3 is TGTGCCAGCTCCGCGGCGTCGGCCGGGGAGCTGTTTTTT.

This clonotype was seen more than once but under ten times. The rearrangement links TRBV27 to TRBJ2-3; 7 nucleotides align to TRBD2. Trimming at V came to 0 bases and at J to 6 bases, leaving 6 bases not matched to a gene. Per germline, CDR1 MNHEY and CDR2 SMNVEV (reference sequence). The CDR3 has 15 amino acids. CDR3 region: CASSLSGGPLDTQYF. The CDR3 DNA follows: TGTGCCAGCAGTTTATCGGGAGGGCCGCTGGATACGCAGTATTTT.

V is TRBV4-3 and J is TRBJ2-3, with a possible D match to TRBD2 (7 bases). This CDR3 region has 16 residues. Looked up from germline, CDR1 is LGHNA and CDR2 is YSLEER. The ends were cut back, 3 bases at V and 3 bases at J, with 16 bases in the middle. The CDR3 is CASSHRGAGPTDTQYF. The DNA of the CDR3 is TGCGCCAGCAGCCACCGGGGGGCCGGACCGACAGATACGCAGTATTTT.

The J gene is TRBJ2-7, the V gene TRBV6-2 or TRBV6-3; D is undetermined. The V gene's germline CDR1 is MNHEY and CDR2 SVGEGT. The CDR3 extends over 16 amino acids. V was trimmed by 8 bases and J by 0 bases, leaving 20 bases between them. The CDR3 sequence: CASANSGLPSSYEQYF. The CDR3 coding sequence is TGTGCCAGCGCCAATTCCGGGTTACCGAGCTCCTACGAGCAGTACTTC.

The J gene is TRBJ2-3, the V gene TRBV14; no firm D call. V shed 1 base and J shed 6 bases, with 8 bases lying between them. Germline values: CDR1 SGHDN, CDR2 FVKESK. This CDR3 is 13 amino acids long. Here the CDR3 reads CASSQGSRDTQYF. CDR3 DNA sequence: TGTGCCAGCAGCCAAGGTAGCCGGGATACGCAGTATTTT.

The sample holds many counts of this clonotype. The chain has TRBV5-1 and TRBJ2-3, with TRBD1 matching over 7 bases. Germline assignment: CDR1 SGHRS and CDR2 YFSETQ. The junction had 7 bases not matched to a gene; V was cut back by 3 bases and J by 3 bases. The CDR3 totals 15 residues. The CDR3 DNA follows: TGCGCCAGCAGCTCGACAGGGTTTGTAACAGATACGCAGTATTTT. Its translation is CASSSTGFVTDTQYF.

This clonotype came up a few times. This chain uses TRBV20-1 with TRBJ2-3; 11 bases are a match to TRBD1. Germline CDR1 is DFQATT and CDR2 is SNEGSKA (reference sequence). Unmatched junction bases numbered 6, after V lost 0 bases and J lost 1 base. CDR3 size: 17 residues. The CDR3 reads CSARDYRGQGGTDTQYF. The CDR3 coding sequence is TGCAGTGCTAGAGACTACCGGGGACAGGGGGGCACAGATACGCAGTATTTT.